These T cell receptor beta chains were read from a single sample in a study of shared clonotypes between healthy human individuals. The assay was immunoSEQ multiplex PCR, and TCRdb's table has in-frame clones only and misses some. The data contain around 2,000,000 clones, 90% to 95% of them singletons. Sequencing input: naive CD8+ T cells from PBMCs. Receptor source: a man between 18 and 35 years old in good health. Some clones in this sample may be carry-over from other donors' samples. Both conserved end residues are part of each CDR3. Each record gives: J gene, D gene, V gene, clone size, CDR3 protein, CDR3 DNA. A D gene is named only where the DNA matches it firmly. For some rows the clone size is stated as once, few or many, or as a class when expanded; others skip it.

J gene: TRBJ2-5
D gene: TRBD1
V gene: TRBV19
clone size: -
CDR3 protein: CASSQWTGQETQYF
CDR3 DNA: TGTGCCAGTAGCCAATGGACAGGCCAAGAGACCCAGTACTTC

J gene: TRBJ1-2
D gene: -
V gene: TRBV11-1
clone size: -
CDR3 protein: CASSFDTQEVIYGYTF
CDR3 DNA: TGTGCCAGCAGCTTCGATACCCAAGAGGTTATCTATGGCTACACCTTC

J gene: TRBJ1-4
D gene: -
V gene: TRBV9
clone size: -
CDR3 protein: CASSPGTPNEKLFF
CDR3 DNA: TGTGCCAGCAGCCCGGGGACCCCTAATGAAAAACTGTTTTTT

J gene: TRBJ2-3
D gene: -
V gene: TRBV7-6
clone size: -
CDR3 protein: CASSLAQGLSTDTQYF
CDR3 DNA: TGTGCCAGCAGCTTAGCGCAAGGACTTAGCACAGATACGCAGTATTTT

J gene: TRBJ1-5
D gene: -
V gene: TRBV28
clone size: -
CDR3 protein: CASSLWPSRRVGNQPQHF
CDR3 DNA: TGTGCCAGCAGTTTATGGCCAAGCCGCCGGGTGGGCAATCAGCCCCAGCATTTT

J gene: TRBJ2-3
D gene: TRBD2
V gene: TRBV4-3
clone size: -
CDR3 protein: CASSQYPSGGTDTQYF
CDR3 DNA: TGCGCCAGCAGCCAATATCCTAGCGGGGGCACAGATACGCAGTATTTT

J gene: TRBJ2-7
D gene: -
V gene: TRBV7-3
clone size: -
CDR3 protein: CASSLTGGYYEQYF
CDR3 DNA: TGTGCCAGCAGCTTAACAGGGGGATACTACGAGCAGTACTTC

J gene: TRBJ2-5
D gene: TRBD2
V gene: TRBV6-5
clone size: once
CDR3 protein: CASSQTSGYQETQYF
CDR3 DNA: TGTGCCAGCAGTCAGACTAGCGGGTACCAAGAGACCCAGTACTTC

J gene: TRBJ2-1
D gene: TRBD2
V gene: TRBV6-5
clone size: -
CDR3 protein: CASSYSPSGSLDEQFF
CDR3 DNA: TGTGCCAGCAGTTACTCTCCTAGCGGGAGCCTTGATGAGCAGTTCTTC

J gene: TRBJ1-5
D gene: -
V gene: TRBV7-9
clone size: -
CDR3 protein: CASSAVRGGQPQHF
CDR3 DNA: TGTGCCAGCAGCGCCGTTCGGGGTGGCCAGCCCCAGCATTTT

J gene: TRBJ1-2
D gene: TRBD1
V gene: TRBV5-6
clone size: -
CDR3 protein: CASSPDRVLDGYTF
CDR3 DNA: TGTGCCAGCAGCCCGGACAGGGTTTTGGATGGCTACACCTTC

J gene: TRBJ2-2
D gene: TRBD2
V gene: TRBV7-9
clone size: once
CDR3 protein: CASSRTSGSKAGELFF
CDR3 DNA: TGTGCCAGCAGCCGGACTAGCGGGAGTAAGGCCGGGGAGCTGTTTTTT

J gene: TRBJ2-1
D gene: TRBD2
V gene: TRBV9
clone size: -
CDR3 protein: CASSVALAGVEQFF
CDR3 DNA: TGTGCCAGCAGCGTAGCGCTAGCGGGAGTTGAGCAGTTCTTC

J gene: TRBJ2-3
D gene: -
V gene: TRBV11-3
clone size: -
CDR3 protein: CASSLREGGTDTQYF
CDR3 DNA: TGTGCCAGCAGCTTGAGGGAGGGGGGCACAGATACGCAGTATTTT

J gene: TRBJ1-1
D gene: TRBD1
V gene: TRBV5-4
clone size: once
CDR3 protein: CASSLTGARDTEAFF
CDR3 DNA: TGTGCCAGCAGCTTGACAGGGGCCAGGGACACTGAAGCTTTCTTT

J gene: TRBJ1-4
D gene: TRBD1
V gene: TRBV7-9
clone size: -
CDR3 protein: CASSGTGSIWAEKLFF
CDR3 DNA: TGTGCCAGCAGCGGGACAGGGTCTATTTGGGCTGAAAAACTGTTTTTT

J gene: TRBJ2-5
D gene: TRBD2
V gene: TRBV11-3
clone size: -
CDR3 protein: CASSSRAGAGETQYF
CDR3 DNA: TGTGCCAGCAGCTCCCGAGCGGGAGCGGGAGAGACCCAGTACTTC

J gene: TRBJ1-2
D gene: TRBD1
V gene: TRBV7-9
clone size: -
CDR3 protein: CASSSDRETNYGYTF
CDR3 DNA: TGTGCCAGCAGCTCCGACAGGGAAACGAACTATGGCTACACCTTC

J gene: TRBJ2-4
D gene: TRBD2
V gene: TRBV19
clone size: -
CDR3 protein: CASGAGGINIQYF
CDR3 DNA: TGTGCCAGTGGGGCGGGAGGGATAAACATTCAGTACTTC

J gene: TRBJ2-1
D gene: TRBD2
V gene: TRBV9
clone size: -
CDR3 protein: CASRTSGSGNEQFF
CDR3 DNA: TGTGCCAGCAGAACTAGCGGGAGTGGCAATGAGCAGTTCTTC

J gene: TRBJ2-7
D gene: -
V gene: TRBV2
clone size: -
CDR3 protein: CASVQQGFYEQYF
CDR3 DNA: TGTGCCAGCGTTCAACAGGGATTCTACGAGCAGTACTTC

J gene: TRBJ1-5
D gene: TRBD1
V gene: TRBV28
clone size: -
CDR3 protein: CASSPLYRDRANQPQHF
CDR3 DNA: TGTGCCAGCAGTCCATTGTACCGGGACAGGGCGAATCAGCCCCAGCATTTT

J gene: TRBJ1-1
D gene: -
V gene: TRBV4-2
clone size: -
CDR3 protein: CASSQPPVSGTEAFF
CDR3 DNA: TGTGCCAGCAGCCAGCCTCCCGTAAGCGGCACTGAAGCTTTCTTT

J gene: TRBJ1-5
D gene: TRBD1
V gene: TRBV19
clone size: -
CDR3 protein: CASSIEEGAYNQPQHF
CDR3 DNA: TGTGCCAGTAGTATAGAGGAGGGGGCTTACAATCAGCCCCAGCATTTT

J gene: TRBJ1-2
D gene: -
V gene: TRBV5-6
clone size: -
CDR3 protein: CASSLGAVGPLGGYTF
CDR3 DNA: TGTGCCAGCAGCTTGGGGGCCGTGGGGCCCTTGGGGGGCTACACCTTC

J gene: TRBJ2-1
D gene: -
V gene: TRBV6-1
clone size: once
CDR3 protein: CASRLTGGVYNEQFF
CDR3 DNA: TGTGCCAGCAGATTAACAGGGGGGGTCTACAATGAGCAGTTCTTC

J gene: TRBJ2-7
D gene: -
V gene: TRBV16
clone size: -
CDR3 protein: CASSHPLESPYEQYF
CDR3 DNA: TGTGCCAGCAGCCATCCACTAGAGTCCCCCTACGAGCAGTACTTC

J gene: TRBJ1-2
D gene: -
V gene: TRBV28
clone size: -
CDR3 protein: CASSTGGDGYTF
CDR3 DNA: TGTGCCAGCAGTACCGGGGGGGATGGCTACACCTTC

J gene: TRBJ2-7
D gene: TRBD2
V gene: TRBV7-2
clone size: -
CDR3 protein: CASSLKLIVGLAGNEQYF
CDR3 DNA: TGTGCCAGCAGCTTGAAGTTAATAGTCGGACTAGCGGGAAACGAGCAGTACTTC

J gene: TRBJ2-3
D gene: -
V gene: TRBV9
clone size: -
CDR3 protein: CASSVGPDTQYF
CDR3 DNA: TGTGCCAGCAGCGTAGGGCCAGATACGCAGTATTTT

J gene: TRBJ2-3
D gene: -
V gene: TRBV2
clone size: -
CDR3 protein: CASNSDTQYF
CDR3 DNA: TGTGCCAGTAATTCCGATACGCAGTATTTT

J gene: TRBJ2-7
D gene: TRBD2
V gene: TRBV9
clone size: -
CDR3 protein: CASSPSGSSSYEQYF
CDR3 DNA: TGTGCCAGCAGCCCGAGCGGGAGTAGCTCCTACGAGCAGTACTTC

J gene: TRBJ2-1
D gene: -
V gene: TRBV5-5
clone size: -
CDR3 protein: CASSPRPFSSYNEQFF
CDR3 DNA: TGTGCCAGCAGCCCCCGGCCGTTCAGCTCCTACAATGAGCAGTTCTTC

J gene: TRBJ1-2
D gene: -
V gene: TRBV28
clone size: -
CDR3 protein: CASSLRSGGTSRGYTF
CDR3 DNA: TGTGCCAGCAGTTTAAGGTCGGGGGGCACATCGCGGGGCTACACCTTC

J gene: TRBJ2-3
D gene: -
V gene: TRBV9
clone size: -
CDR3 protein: CASSNFLGDTQYF
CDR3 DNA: TGTGCCAGCAGCAACTTTCTGGGGGATACGCAGTATTTT

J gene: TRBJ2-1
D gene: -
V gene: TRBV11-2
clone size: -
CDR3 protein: CASSLDWRAAGYNEQFF
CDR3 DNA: TGTGCCAGCAGCTTAGATTGGCGAGCGGCCGGCTACAATGAGCAGTTCTTC

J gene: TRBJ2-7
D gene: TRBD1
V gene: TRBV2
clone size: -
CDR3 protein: CASSEYKLGQSDEQYF
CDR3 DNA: TGTGCCAGCAGTGAATACAAACTGGGACAGTCGGACGAGCAGTACTTC

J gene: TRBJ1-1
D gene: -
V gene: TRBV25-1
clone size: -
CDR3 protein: CASRDGGYTEAFF
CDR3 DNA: TGTGCCAGCAGGGATGGGGGATACACTGAAGCTTTCTTT

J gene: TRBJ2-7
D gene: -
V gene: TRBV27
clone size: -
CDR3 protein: CASSIGRQVAGPPYEQYF
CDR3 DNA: TGTGCCAGCAGTATCGGACGGCAAGTGGCGGGACCCCCCTACGAGCAGTACTTC

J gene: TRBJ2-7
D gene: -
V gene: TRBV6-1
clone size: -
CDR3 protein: CASRGHQPSYEQYF
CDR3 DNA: TGTGCCAGCAGGGGACACCAACCGTCCTACGAGCAGTACTTC

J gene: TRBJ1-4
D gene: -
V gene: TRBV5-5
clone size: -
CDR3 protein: CASSPVGFATNEKLFF
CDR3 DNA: TGTGCCAGCAGCCCCGTGGGATTTGCAACTAATGAAAAACTGTTTTTT

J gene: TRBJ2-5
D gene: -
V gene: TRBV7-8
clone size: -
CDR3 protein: CASSPSGYVGETQYF
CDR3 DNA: TGTGCCAGCAGCCCCAGCGGTTACGTGGGGGAGACCCAGTACTTC

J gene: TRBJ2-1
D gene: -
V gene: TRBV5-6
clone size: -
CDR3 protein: CASSLDANEQFF
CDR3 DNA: TGTGCCAGCAGCTTGGACGCCAATGAGCAGTTCTTC

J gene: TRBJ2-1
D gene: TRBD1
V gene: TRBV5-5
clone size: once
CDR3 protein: CASSPNPDRGREQFF
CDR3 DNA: TGTGCCAGCAGCCCGAACCCGGACAGGGGAAGGGAGCAGTTCTTC

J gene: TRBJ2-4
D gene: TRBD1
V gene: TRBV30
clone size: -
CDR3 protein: CAWSPGTDKNIQYF
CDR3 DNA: TGTGCCTGGAGCCCCGGGACAGACAAAAACATTCAGTACTTC

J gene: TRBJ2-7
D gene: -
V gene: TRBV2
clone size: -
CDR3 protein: CASSDDGTYEQYF
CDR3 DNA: TGTGCCAGCAGTGACGACGGGACCTACGAGCAGTACTTC

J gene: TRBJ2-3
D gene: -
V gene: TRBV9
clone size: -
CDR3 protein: CASSVADGQGTDTQYF
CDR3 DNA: TGTGCCAGCAGCGTTGCAGACGGGCAGGGAACAGATACGCAGTATTTT

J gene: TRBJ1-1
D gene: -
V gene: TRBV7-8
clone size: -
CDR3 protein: CASSLGVGGINTEAFF
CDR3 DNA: TGTGCCAGCAGCTTGGGCGTGGGGGGGATTAACACTGAAGCTTTCTTT

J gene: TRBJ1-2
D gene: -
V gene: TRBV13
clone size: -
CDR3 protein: CASSISGTTSMTYGYTF
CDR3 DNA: TGTGCCAGCAGCATATCAGGTACCACCAGTATGACCTATGGCTACACCTTC

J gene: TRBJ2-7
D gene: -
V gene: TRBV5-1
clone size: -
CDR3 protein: CASSALFSLSYEQYF
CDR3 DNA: TGCGCCAGCAGCGCCTTATTCAGCCTATCCTACGAGCAGTACTTC

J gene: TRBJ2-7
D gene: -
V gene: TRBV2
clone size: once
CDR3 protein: CASSPAQGLNYEQYF
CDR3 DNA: TGTGCCAGCAGTCCCGCACAGGGTCTTAACTACGAGCAGTACTTC

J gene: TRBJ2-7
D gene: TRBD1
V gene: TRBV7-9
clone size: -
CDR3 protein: CASSPAGQGYEQYF
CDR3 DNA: TGTGCCAGCAGCCCGGCGGGACAGGGATACGAGCAGTACTTC

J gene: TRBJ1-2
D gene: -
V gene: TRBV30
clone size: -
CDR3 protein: CAWSVVQSYGYTF
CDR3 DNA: TGTGCCTGGAGTGTTGTACAGAGCTATGGCTACACCTTC

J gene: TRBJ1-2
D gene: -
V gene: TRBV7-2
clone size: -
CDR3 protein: CASSLAWLFTF
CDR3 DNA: TGTGCCAGCAGCTTAGCTTGGCTTTTCACCTTC

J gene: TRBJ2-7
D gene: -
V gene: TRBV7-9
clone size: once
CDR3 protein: CASSLAGSGEQYF
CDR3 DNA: TGTGCCAGCAGCTTAGCAGGGTCTGGGGAGCAGTACTTC

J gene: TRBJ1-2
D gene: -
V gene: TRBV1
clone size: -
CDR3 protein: CTSSHQGQGGNGYTF
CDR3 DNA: TGCACCAGCAGCCACCAGGGACAGGGGGGTAATGGCTACACCTTC

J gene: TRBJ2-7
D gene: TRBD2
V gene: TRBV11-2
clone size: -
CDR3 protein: CASSLGGGLYEQYF
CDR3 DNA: TGTGCCAGCAGCTTAGGCGGGGGACTCTACGAGCAGTACTTC

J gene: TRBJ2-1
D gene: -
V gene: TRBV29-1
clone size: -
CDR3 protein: CSVELGASANNEQFF
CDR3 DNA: TGCAGCGTTGAACTCGGCGCTAGCGCCAACAATGAGCAGTTCTTC

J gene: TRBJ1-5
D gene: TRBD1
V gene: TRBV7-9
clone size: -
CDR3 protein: CASSFRGEGPQHF
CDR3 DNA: TGTGCCAGCAGCTTCAGGGGGGAAGGGCCCCAGCATTTT